This entry lists 6 T cell receptor beta chains sequenced from one sample in a study of shared clonotypes between healthy human individuals. Method: immunoSEQ multiplex PCR; TCRdb's copy keeps in-frame clones and lacks some. The sample consists of about 1.4 million clones, 95% to 97% of them appearing once. What was sequenced was naive CD4+ T cells sorted from blood. Subset: CD45RA+ positively selected. These receptor sequences come from a man aged 25-45 years in good health.

V is TRBV7-9 and J is TRBJ2-7; tentative D call: TRBD2 (5 bases). This CDR3 is built from 13 residues. Germline V CDR1 and CDR2: SEHNR, FQNEAQ (reference sequence). Between the trimmed V and J ends, which lost 5 bases and 4 bases, there was a span of 12 bases. The CDR3 DNA reads TGTGCCAGCAGCCATACGGGGAGTTACGAGCAGTACTTC. It is translated as CASSHTGSYEQYF.

The rearrangement links TRBV10-1 to TRBJ2-1, with no clear D. The CDR3 is 12 residues long. Trimming left V 1 base short and J 5 bases short, with 3 bases between. Looked up from germline, CDR1 is WNHNN and CDR2 is SYGVQD (reference sequence). CDR3: CASSEWDNEQFF. The CDR3 DNA reads TGCGCCAGCAGTGAGTGGGACAATGAGCAGTTCTTC.

DNA of the CDR3: TGTGCCAGCAGCCTGTGGGAGACAGATACGCAGTATTTT. Translation gives CASSLWETDTQYF. The rearrangement links TRBV7-8 to TRBJ2-3; TRBD2 might be the D (5 bases). The V end was cut by 5 bases, the J end by 3 bases, with 9 bases between. Germline lookup yields CDR1 SGHVS and CDR2 FQNEAQ. CDR3 length: 13 residues.

This chain connects TRBV11-2 to TRBJ2-1; TRBD2 agrees at 7 bases. This CDR3 has 15 residues. Losses at the gene ends were 2 bases for V and 4 bases for J; bases not matched to a gene: 5. Germline CDR1 reads SGHAT; CDR2 reads FQNNGV. CDR3 sequence reads: CASSLRSGAYNEQFF. The CDR3 region has the DNA TGTGCCAGCAGCTTACGGAGCGGGGCTTACAATGAGCAGTTCTTC.

V gene TRBV28 combines with J gene TRBJ2-1; possible D gene TRBD1, 7 bases. V shed 7 bases and J shed 2 bases, with 15 bases lying between them. The CDR3 is made up of 15 amino acids. Germline CDR1 is MDHEN and CDR2 is SYDVKM. This chain's CDR3 is CASTMTRGAYNEQFF. The DNA for the CDR3 is TGTGCCAGCACCATGACCAGGGGGGCCTACAATGAGCAGTTCTTC.

The chain employs TRBV7-9 and TRBJ2-5; D possibly corresponds to TRBD2 (5 bases). The length of the CDR3 is 15 residues. Germline V gene lookup returns CDR1 SEHNR and CDR2 FQNEAQ (reference sequence). The V gene lost 2 bases and the J gene lost 1 base, with 11 bases spanning the gap. The CDR3 loop is CASSLRGIFQETQYF. For the CDR3, the DNA is TGTGCCAGCAGCTTACGAGGGATTTTCCAAGAGACCCAGTACTTC.